The 16 T cell receptor beta chains in this list originate from one sample, sequenced in a study of blood T cell repertoires in COVID-19 (dated by TCRdb to 2020 to 2021). Receptor libraries were prepared by the immunoSEQ multiplex PCR assay. In its TCRdb copy, this immuneACCESS table keeps in-frame sequences only and misses some clones. Where compared with another copy, unresolved V genes explain less than half of these, and the others have no known cause. For this sample the table gives 100,000 or so clones, of which over 75% were detected only once. Of the sample, under 7.5% falls within the top ten clones. Specimen: peripheral blood. The receptor set was obtained from a woman aged 55 to 70 with acute or convalescent COVID-19.

This clone was seen more than once but under ten times. This sequence joins TRBV2 and TRBJ2-1, with D perhaps TRBD2 (6 bases). Germline V gives CDR1 SNHLY, CDR2 FYNNEI. Trimming took 4 bases from V and 7 from J, leaving 17 bases between them. This CDR3 contains 15 residues. CDR3 protein: CASSGTGGKSNEQFF. CDR3 bases: TGTGCCAGCAGTGGGACCGGCGGGAAGTCAAATGAGCAGTTCTTC.

This clone was detected a few times. V and J are TRBV5-1 and TRBJ1-6; possibly TRBD1 for D (6 bases). There are 14 residues in the CDR3. Germline-derived CDR1 and CDR2 are SGHRS and YFSETQ. The germline V and J ends were trimmed by 0 bases and 7 bases, with 8 bases remaining between them. For the CDR3, the DNA is TGCGCCAGCAGCTTGGCGGACAGAAATTCACCCCTCCACTTT. It translates to CASSLADRNSPLHF.

The rearrangement joins TRBV11-3 to TRBJ1-1, with D uncertain. The germline CDR1 and CDR2 sequences are SGHNT and YENEEA. V was clipped by 0 bases and J by 8 bases, with 10 bases between them. The CDR3 loop spans 13 amino acids. In nucleotides, the CDR3 is TGTGCCAGCAGCTTAGAAACGGGTTCCGAAGCTTTCTTT. As protein: CASSLETGSEAFF.

This chain links TRBV6-5 with TRBJ1-1; TRBD1 aligns across 8 bases. CDR1 is MNHEY and CDR2 is SVGAGI in the germline V gene. The V gene end was trimmed by 5 bases and the J gene end by 1 base; junction bases not matched to a gene: 6. This CDR3 spans 15 amino acids. The chain's CDR3 is CASSPRQGTNTEAFF. In DNA form, the CDR3 reads TGTGCCAGCAGTCCGCGACAGGGGACGAACACTGAAGCTTTCTTT.

This clone was seen only a few times. V and J are TRBV7-2 and TRBJ1-5; D is perhaps TRBD1 (6 bases). CDR1 is SGHTA, CDR2 FQGNSA, per germline. The V end lost 4 bases, the J end lost 0 bases, and 7 bases lay between the germline ends. CDR3 size: 14 residues. The CDR3 DNA reads as TGTGCCAGCAGCTGGACAGATAGCAATCAGCCCCAGCATTTT. The encoded protein is CASSWTDSNQPQHF.

The chain couples TRBV18 to TRBJ2-1, with 10 bases fitting TRBD2. With 2 bases clipped from V and 7 bases from J, the junction kept 5 bases outside the gene matches. CDR1 is KGHSH, CDR2 LQKENI, per germline. This CDR3 has 15 amino acids. CDR3 sequence: CASSPSSGGPNEQFF. The CDR3 DNA sequence: TGTGCCAGCTCACCATCTAGCGGGGGTCCTAATGAGCAGTTCTTC.

This clone is a singleton in its sample. This chain joins TRBV18 and TRBJ2-1; D not resolved. Deletions cut 3 bases from V and 10 bases from J, with 10 bases between. Per the germline V gene, CDR1 is KGHSH and CDR2 is LQKENI. There are 12 residues in the CDR3. The CDR3 region is CASSPERVEQFF. CDR3 bases: TGTGCCAGCTCACCTGAGCGAGTGGAGCAGTTCTTC.

The gene calls are TRBV7-9 and TRBJ1-5, with D hard to call. The CDR3 is 13 residues long. The V and J ends lost 5 bases and 7 bases respectively, with 12 bases between them. The germline CDR1 and CDR2 sequences are SEHNR and FQNEAQ (reference sequence). The CDR3 nucleotides are TGTGCCAGCAGCCGGGGTTTACGACAGCCCCAGCATTTT. It specifies CASSRGLRQPQHF.

This clone has a single count. This sequence joins TRBV19 and TRBJ2-5; perhaps TRBD2 as D (5 bases). Between the trimmed V and J ends, which lost 3 bases and 5 bases, there was a span of 28 bases. Germline V gives CDR1 LNHDA, CDR2 SQIVND (reference sequence). The CDR3 is 19 amino acids. The CDR3 loop is CASSITRGRASPQAETQYF. In nucleotides, the CDR3 is TGTGCCAGTAGTATTACACGGGGTAGGGCTAGTCCTCAAGCTGAGACCCAGTACTTC.

This clone was recorded only once. The CDR3 DNA is TGTGCCATCAGCGGACTAGCGGATTACAATGAGCAGTTCTTC. Translating gives CAISGLADYNEQFF. The V and J genes are TRBV10-3 and TRBJ2-1; 10 nucleotides align to TRBD2. V lost 6 bases, J lost 4 bases, and 3 bases stayed unmatched. Germline V gene data show CDR1 as ENHRY and CDR2 as SYGVKD. CDR3 size: 14 residues.

J is TRBJ1-5 and V is TRBV19, with 9 nucleotides matching TRBD1. The germline gives CDR1 LNHDA, CDR2 SQIVND (reference sequence). With 7 bases clipped from V and 10 bases from J, the junction kept 11 bases outside the gene matches. The length of the CDR3 is 14 residues. DNA of the CDR3: TGTGCCAGTAACCTTGGACAGGGGCTCCCCCCCCAGCATTTT. Protein sequence: CASNLGQGLPPQHF.

J is TRBJ1-1 and V is TRBV5-1, with no clear D. Germline assignment: CDR1 SGHRS and CDR2 YFSETQ. The ends were cut back, 1 base at V and 3 bases at J, with 10 bases in the middle. The CDR3 length is 14 residues. The CDR3 loop reads CASSLTDKYTEAFF. Here the CDR3 DNA reads TGCGCCAGCAGCTTGACAGATAAATACACTGAAGCTTTCTTT.

This chain uses TRBV5-1 with TRBJ2-7; TRBD2 agrees at 13 bases. The CDR3 has 16 amino acids. Germline V gene lookup returns CDR1 SGHRS and CDR2 YFSETQ. With 3 bases clipped from V and 6 bases from J, the junction kept 9 bases outside the gene matches. The CDR3: CASSWGTSGEAIEQYV. The CDR3 DNA reads TGCGCCAGCAGCTGGGGGACTAGCGGGGAAGCGATCGAGCAGTACGTC.

The chain employs TRBV3-1 (or the pseudogene TRBV3-2) and TRBJ1-2; 8 bases agree with TRBD1. Germline V lookup: CDR1 LGHDT, CDR2 YNNKEL (reference sequence). The V segment lost 5 bases and the J segment 7 bases; nucleotides outside the gene matches: 9. The CDR3 covers 14 residues. As DNA, the CDR3 is TGTGCCAGCAGCACCGGACAGGGAAACGGTGGCTACACCTTC. As protein: CASSTGQGNGGYTF.

The chain couples TRBV19 to TRBJ2-2; D is undetermined. The CDR3 has 14 amino acids. V lost 6 bases to trimming and J lost 1 base, with 9 bases between them. Germline values: CDR1 LNHDA, CDR2 SQIVND (reference sequence). CDR3 sequence: CASSPTLNTGELFF. As DNA, the CDR3 is TGTGCCAGTAGCCCGACACTGAACACCGGGGAGCTGTTTTTT. The entire variable domain, with the rest obtained from reference TRBV19 and TRBJ2-2, is as follows: DGGITQSPKYLFRKEGQNVTLSCEQNLNHDAMYWYRQDPGQGLRLIYYSQIVNDFQKGDIAEGYSVSREKKESFPLTVTSAQKNPTAFYLCASSPTLNTGELFFGEGSRLTVL.

The V gene is TRBV11-2, the J gene TRBJ2-1; D possibly corresponds to TRBD2 (5 bases). V was pared by 0 bases and J by 9 bases, with 27 bases between. The CDR3 covers 19 residues. From germline, CDR1 is SGHAT and CDR2 FQNNGV. The chain's CDR3 is CASSLDRRRRLSRESEQFF. The DNA for the CDR3 is TGTGCCAGCAGCTTAGATCGGCGGAGAAGGCTGTCGAGGGAAAGTGAGCAGTTCTTC.